Each of the 29 T cell receptor beta chains below was sequenced from the same sample in a study of blood T cell repertoires in COVID-19. Libraries were prepared by immunoSEQ multiplex PCR; TCRdb keeps only in-frame clonotypes and omits some of them. Here the sample spans more than 350,000 clones, nearly 90% being singletons. Sequencing was performed on PBMCs or T cells enriched from blood (not recorded which). These receptors all come from a woman younger than 30 who had been exposed to COVID-19.

The chain joins TRBV5-1 to TRBJ1-5, with D possibly matching TRBD1 (6 bases). Trimming left V 0 bases short and J 7 bases short, with 8 bases between. Germline CDR1 SGHRS, CDR2 YFSETQ. The CDR3 has 13 residues. The DNA for the CDR3 is TGCGCCAGCAGCTTGGACAGGGAACAGCCCCAGCATTTT. It codes for CASSLDREQPQHF.

V gene TRBV25-1 combines with J gene TRBJ2-7; 7 positions match TRBD2. The CDR3 has 14 residues. Unmatched junction bases numbered 3, after V lost 2 bases and J lost 2 bases. Germline V CDR1 and CDR2: MGHDK, SYGVNS. The CDR3 region has the DNA TGTGCCAGCAGTGAACCAGCGGGGACCTACGAGCAGTACTTC. Residues: CASSEPAGTYEQYF.

The chain links TRBV5-4 to TRBJ1-2; possible D gene TRBD1, 6 bases. This CDR3 has 15 residues. Trimming removed 0 bases at V and 6 bases at J, with 15 bases between. Per the germline V gene, CDR1 is SGHNT and CDR2 is YYREEE (reference sequence). CDR3 coding DNA: TGTGCCAGCAGCTTGGGGATGAGGACAGATAATGGCTACACCTTC. Translated, it gives CASSLGMRTDNGYTF.

This chain joins TRBV5-4 and TRBJ2-7; 10 bases align to TRBD2. This CDR3 comprises 16 residues. The ends lost 3 bases at V and 4 bases at J; junction bases unmatched: 10. The germline V gene encodes CDR1 SGHNT and CDR2 YYREEE (reference sequence). CDR3 protein: CASSSQEASGSYEQYF. Written as DNA, the CDR3 is TGTGCCAGCAGCTCTCAAGAGGCTAGCGGGAGTTACGAGCAGTACTTC. Full variable domain (remainder filled in from reference TRBV5-4 and TRBJ2-7): ETGVTQSPTHLIKTRGQQVTLRCSSQSGHNTVSWYQQALGQGPQFIFQYYREEENGRGNFPPRFSGLQFPNYSSELNVNALELDDSALYLCASSSQEASGSYEQYFGPGTRLTVT.

The V call is TRBV2, the J call TRBJ1-3; 8 positions match TRBD1. J lost 2 bases, V lost 6 bases, and 3 bases had no gene match. Germline CDR1 reads SNHLY; CDR2 reads FYNNEI. The CDR3 loop spans 14 amino acids. CDR3: CASSPDRAGNTIYF. The CDR3 DNA reads as TGTGCCAGCAGCCCGGACAGGGCTGGAAACACCATATATTTT.

V is TRBV11-2 and J is TRBJ1-3, with 9 nucleotides matching TRBD1. The CDR3 is made up of 16 amino acids. The junction had 8 bases not matched to a gene; V was cut back by 5 bases and J by 3 bases. Germline V gene data show CDR1 as SGHAT and CDR2 as FQNNGV. DNA of the CDR3: TGTGCCAGCAGCCGGATGGGACAGGGACTTGGAAACACCATATATTTT. This codes for CASSRMGQGLGNTIYF.

The V gene is TRBV7-9, the J gene TRBJ1-6, with D unclear. The germline V gene has CDR1 SEHNR and CDR2 FQNEAQ (reference sequence). This CDR3 region has 16 residues. The V gene lost 3 bases and the J gene lost 5 bases, with 14 bases spanning the gap. The DNA of the CDR3 is TGTGCCAGCAGCTTTCGCGTCCTTGGTGATAATTCACCCCTCCACTTT. This sequence encodes CASSFRVLGDNSPLHF.

This sequence joins TRBV7-2 and TRBJ2-5; D might be TRBD1 (5 bases). The V gene's germline CDR1 is SGHTA and CDR2 FQGNSA. The CDR3 covers 13 residues. Trimming cost V 5 bases and J 5 bases, with 12 bases left between them. CDR3 amino acids: CASSQQASETQYF. In DNA, the CDR3 is TGTGCCAGCAGCCAACAGGCATCCGAGACCCAGTACTTC.

As DNA, the CDR3 is TGTGCCAGTAGCAGGGGACTAGCGGGAAACACAGATACGCAGTATTTT. Translated, it gives CASSRGLAGNTDTQYF. V usage is TRBV19 and J usage is TRBJ2-3; 13 bases agree with TRBD2. CDR3 size: 16 residues. V lost 6 bases, J lost 2 bases, and 5 bases stayed unmatched. The germline V gene has CDR1 LNHDA and CDR2 SQIVND (reference sequence). The full variable domain, in which reference TRBV19 and TRBJ2-3 provide the parts outside the CDR3, is DGGITQSPKYLFRKEGQNVTLSCEQNLNHDAMYWYRQDPGQGLRLIYYSQIVNDFQKGDIAEGYSVSREKKESFPLTVTSAQKNPTAFYLCASSRGLAGNTDTQYFGPGTRLTVL.

The genes are TRBV4-3 and TRBJ2-1; D is uncertain. Germline V gives CDR1 LGHNA, CDR2 YSLEER. The CDR3 spans 15 residues. Deletions cut 4 bases from V and 0 bases from J, with 10 bases between. CDR3 in DNA: TGCGCCAGCAGCCTCGATGAGAGCTCCTACAATGAGCAGTTCTTC. The encoded protein is CASSLDESSYNEQFF.

This sequence joins TRBV7-9 and TRBJ1-3; 8 bases align to TRBD1. Germline lookup yields CDR1 SEHNR and CDR2 FQNEAQ (reference sequence). This CDR3 has 15 amino acids. V shed 5 bases and J 0 bases; nucleotides not matched to a gene: 3. Written as DNA, the CDR3 is TGTGCCAGCAGCCGGACAGGGAACTCTGGAAACACCATATATTTT. Translation: CASSRTGNSGNTIYF.

This rearrangement joins TRBV18 to TRBJ1-6; 7 bases line up with TRBD1. V lost 4 bases to trimming and J lost 8 bases; unmatched junction nucleotides: 11. The CDR3 has 16 residues. CDR1 is KGHSH, CDR2 LQKENI, per germline. CDR3: CASSLGGQAIDSPLHF. CDR3 DNA sequence: TGTGCCAGCTCACTAGGAGGACAGGCGATAGATTCACCCCTCCACTTT.

V is TRBV24-1 and J is TRBJ2-1, with 9 bases that match TRBD1. This CDR3 contains 17 residues. Germline loops: CDR1 KGHDR, CDR2 SFDVKD. The V and J ends lost 4 bases and 6 bases, in that order; junction bases with no gene match: 12. In DNA form, the CDR3 reads TGTGCCACCAGTGACCTTAAACAGGGGGCGGTCAGCAATGAGCAGTTCTTC. The encoded protein is CATSDLKQGAVSNEQFF.

V gene TRBV28 combines with J gene TRBJ2-7; a possible D gene is TRBD1 (6 bases). V lost 4 bases and J lost 2, with 18 bases in between. There are 16 residues in the CDR3. CDR1 and CDR2 from the germline V gene are MDHEN and SYDVKM. CDR3 loop: CASSYPPDRLPYEQYF. The CDR3 coding sequence is TGTGCCAGCAGTTACCCACCTGACAGGTTACCCTACGAGCAGTACTTC.

The CDR3 is CASRDPGQGYNEQFF. Written as DNA, the CDR3 is TGTGCCAGCAGGGACCCTGGACAGGGCTACAATGAGCAGTTCTTC. The chain is built from TRBV6-5 and TRBJ2-1; 8 nucleotides align to TRBD1. The V gene's germline CDR1 is MNHEY and CDR2 SVGAGI. V lost 6 bases, J lost 3 bases, and 7 bases stayed unmatched. This CDR3 spans 15 amino acids.

V usage is TRBV5-4 and J usage is TRBJ2-5; possibly TRBD2 for D (6 bases). Trimming shortened V by 1 base and J by 2 bases, and 12 bases separated the two germline ends. Germline CDR1 is SGHNT and CDR2 is YYREEE (reference sequence). The CDR3 contains 15 residues. The DNA for the CDR3 is TGTGCCAGCAGCTTGCGTGACGGGGGACAAGAGACCCAGTACTTC. Its protein product is CASSLRDGGQETQYF. Using reference TRBV5-4 and TRBJ2-5 for the parts outside the CDR3, the full variable domain is ETGVTQSPTHLIKTRGQQVTLRCSSQSGHNTVSWYQQALGQGPQFIFQYYREEENGRGNFPPRFSGLQFPNYSSELNVNALELDDSALYLCASSLRDGGQETQYFGPGTRLLVL.

The chain couples TRBV6-5 to TRBJ2-7; perhaps TRBD1 as D (6 bases). V lost 4 bases and J 7 bases, leaving 11 bases between the germline ends. CDR3 size: 12 residues. Germline values: CDR1 MNHEY, CDR2 SVGAGI. The CDR3 loop reads CASSSRQVEQYF. DNA for the CDR3: TGTGCCAGCAGTTCCCGACAGGTTGAGCAGTACTTC.

This clone was counted a few times. The chain couples TRBV5-5 to TRBJ1-5; D ambiguous. Trimming left V 6 bases short and J 1 base short, with 17 bases between. The CDR3 totals 16 residues. CDR1 is SGHKS and CDR2 is YYEKEE in the germline V gene (reference sequence). DNA for the CDR3: TGTGCCAGCACCCCCGGAGGGCCCGGGAGCAATCAGCCCCAGCATTTT. Amino acids: CASTPGGPGSNQPQHF.

The V call is TRBV28, the J call TRBJ2-6, with TRBD1 matching 9 bases. The CDR3 length is 13 residues. V trimming: 5 bases; J trimming: 12 bases; junction bases outside the gene matches: 5. Germline values: CDR1 MDHEN, CDR2 SYDVKM. CDR3 sequence (DNA): TGTGCCAGCAGTACTGGGACAGGGTCCGTCCTGACTTTC. This gives the protein CASSTGTGSVLTF.

The chain is built from TRBV11-3 and TRBJ2-7, with D unresolved. Germline-derived CDR1 and CDR2 are SGHNT and YENEEA. The CDR3 is 14 residues long. The V end lost 7 bases, the J end lost 0 bases, and 13 bases lay between the germline ends. Written as DNA, the CDR3 is TGTGCCAGCACCCGTCCAAGGAGCTCCTACGAGCAGTACTTC. As protein: CASTRPRSSYEQYF. Full variable domain (remainder filled in from reference TRBV11-3 and TRBJ2-7): EAGVVQSPRYKIIEKKQPVAFWCNPISGHNTLYWYLQNLGQGPELLIRYENEEAVDDSQLPKDRFSAERLKGVDSTLKIQPAELGDSAVYLCASTRPRSSYEQYFGPGTRLTVT.

The rearrangement joins TRBV5-1 to TRBJ2-2; a possible D gene is TRBD2 (5 bases). CDR3 length: 14 residues. Germline lookup yields CDR1 SGHRS and CDR2 YFSETQ. Trimming removed 1 base from V and 5 bases from J, with 9 bases in between. The CDR3 DNA follows: TGCGCCAGCAGCTTGTGGGGAGAAACCGGGGAGCTGTTTTTT. It codes for CASSLWGETGELFF.

This clone was detected a few times. V is TRBV12-3 or TRBV12-4 and J is TRBJ2-2; D gene unclear. CDR3 length: 13 residues. Deletions cut 7 bases from V and 4 bases from J, with 10 bases between. The DNA of the CDR3 is TGTGCCAGCACCCCCCCGGGCACCGGGGAGCTGTTTTTT. Residues: CASTPPGTGELFF.

The chain joins TRBV27 to TRBJ1-6, with D perhaps matching TRBD1 (5 bases). V was shortened by 6 bases and J by 4 bases, with 10 bases between the two germline ends. The CDR3 covers 14 residues. Germline V CDR1 and CDR2: MNHEY, SMNVEV (reference sequence). CDR3 coding DNA: TGTGCCAGCAGAGGGGCAGGTTATAATTCACCCCTCCACTTT. Its protein product is CASRGAGYNSPLHF.

The rearrangement joins TRBV18 to TRBJ2-5; D gene unclear. CDR1 KGHSH and CDR2 LQKENI come from the germline V gene. The CDR3 consists of 14 residues. V gave up 6 bases and J gave up 5 bases, with 16 bases separating them. CDR3 DNA: TGTGCCAGCTCCCTCGGTGCGGCAGAGGAGACCCAGTACTTC. It encodes CASSLGAAEETQYF.

The gene calls are TRBV24-1 and TRBJ2-3; the D gene is possibly TRBD2 (6 bases). Germline values: CDR1 KGHDR, CDR2 SFDVKD. Trimming cost V 10 bases and J 4 bases, with 11 bases left between them. The CDR3 is 12 amino acids. The CDR3 region is CATGTHADTQYF. The CDR3 region has the DNA TGTGCCACGGGGACTCACGCAGATACGCAGTATTTT.

CDR3 in amino acids: CASGRETQYF. The CDR3 nucleotides read TGTGCCAGCGGGAGAGAGACCCAGTACTTC. The gene calls are TRBV2 and TRBJ2-5, with D tentatively TRBD2 (5 bases). Germline V CDR1 and CDR2: SNHLY, FYNNEI. Trimming pared 8 bases from V and 4 bases from J, leaving 5 bases between. CDR3 length: 10 amino acids.

V is TRBV10-3 and J is TRBJ2-7, with a possible D match to TRBD2 (5 bases). V was clipped by 6 bases and J by 4 bases, with 7 bases between them. CDR3 size: 11 residues. Per the germline V gene, CDR1 is ENHRY and CDR2 is SYGVKD. The CDR3 sequence: CAIRDLYEQYF. As DNA, the CDR3 is TGTGCCATCAGGGACTTATACGAGCAGTACTTC.

The chain combines TRBV7-2 with TRBJ2-7, with 7 bases identical to TRBD2. The V gene end was trimmed by 7 bases and the J gene end by 5 bases; junction bases not matched to a gene: 14. CDR3 size: 15 residues. Germline CDR1 and CDR2: SGHTA and FQGNSA. The chain's CDR3 is CASTKGGGIIDEQYF. The DNA for the CDR3 is TGTGCCAGCACCAAAGGCGGGGGAATAATCGACGAGCAGTACTTC.

The CDR3 spells CASSQDWDRGNQPQHF. As DNA, the CDR3 is TGCGCCAGCAGCCAAGATTGGGACAGGGGAAATCAGCCCCAGCATTTT. The V call is TRBV4-1, the J call TRBJ1-5, with 10 bases identical to TRBD1. CDR3 size: 16 residues. The germline V gene encodes CDR1 MGHRA and CDR2 YSYEKL. V gave up 0 bases and J gave up 4 bases; unmatched junction bases: 3.